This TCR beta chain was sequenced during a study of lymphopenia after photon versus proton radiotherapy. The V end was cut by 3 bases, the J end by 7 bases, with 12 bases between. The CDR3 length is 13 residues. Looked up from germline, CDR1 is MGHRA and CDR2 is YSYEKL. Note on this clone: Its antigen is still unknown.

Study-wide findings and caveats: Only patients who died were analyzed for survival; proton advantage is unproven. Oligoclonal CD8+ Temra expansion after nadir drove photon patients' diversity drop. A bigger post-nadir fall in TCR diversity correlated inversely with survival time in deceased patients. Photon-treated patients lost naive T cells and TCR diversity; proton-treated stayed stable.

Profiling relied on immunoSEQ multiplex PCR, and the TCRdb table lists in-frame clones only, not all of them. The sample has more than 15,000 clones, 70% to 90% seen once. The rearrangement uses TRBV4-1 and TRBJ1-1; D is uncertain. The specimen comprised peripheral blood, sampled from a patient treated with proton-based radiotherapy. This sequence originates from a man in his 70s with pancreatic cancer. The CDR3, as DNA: TGCGCCAGCAGCCAGAAAACCGGCTATGAAGCTTTCTTT. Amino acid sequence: CASSQKTGYEAFF.